These 6 T cell receptor beta chains came from one sample sequenced in a study of human T cells and chemical hapten exposure. TCRdb passed the RACE reads through MiXCR, listing each CDR3 protein once. The sample has approximately 370,000 distinct CDR3 sequences, about 5% seen once. Time point given: pre-sensitization, week 0. Treatment denoted: therapeutic diphenylcyclopropenone sensitization with weekly scalp DPC. The specimen was whole blood, collected in connection with sensitization to the hapten diphenylcyclopropenone (DPC). The receptors were sampled from a woman younger than 30 with alopecia areata. Some clones in this sample may be carry-over from other donors' samples.

This clonotype has ten or more counts. This sequence joins TRBV5-6 and TRBJ2-3, with unresolved D. V dropped 0 bases and J dropped 0 bases, with 5 bases sitting between them. The CDR3 is 14 residues long. Germline V gene data show CDR1 as SGHDT and CDR2 as YYEEEE. The CDR3 sequence is CASSLAKSTDTQYF. CDR3 sequence (DNA): TGTGCCAGCAGCTTGGCCAAGAGCACAGATACGCAGTATTTT.

The chain recombines TRBV29-1 with TRBJ1-1; D ambiguous. CDR3 length equals 13 residues. The V and J ends lost 0 bases and 5 bases respectively, with 10 bases between them. CDR1 and CDR2 (germline): SQVTM, ANQGSEA. CDR3 sequence: CSVEDRFRTEAFF. DNA of the CDR3: TGCAGCGTTGAAGATCGCTTTAGGACTGAAGCTTTCTTT.

Many counts were recorded for this clonotype. The chain couples TRBV7-2 to TRBJ2-5, with D possibly being TRBD2 (5 bases). CDR3 length: 15 amino acids. Trimming took 5 bases from V and 1 from J, leaving 14 bases between them. Germline V CDR1 and CDR2: SGHTA, FQGNSA. CDR3 loop: CASSHRTGFQETQYF. The CDR3 region has the DNA TGTGCCAGCAGCCACCGGACTGGGTTCCAAGAGACCCAGTACTTC.

This clonotype occurred many times. The chain is built from TRBV6-5 and TRBJ1-2; 8 nucleotides match TRBD1. The CDR3 totals 14 residues. V lost 6 bases and J lost 4; bases outside the gene matches: 7. In germline, CDR1 is MNHEY, CDR2 SVGAGI. DNA of the CDR3: TGTGCCAGCAGACAATCAACAGGGGGCTATGGCTACACCTTC. Translation: CASRQSTGGYGYTF.

Only a few counts were recorded for this clonotype. This chain links TRBV2 with TRBJ1-2; D call uncertain. The V and J ends lost 7 bases and 8 bases respectively, with 17 bases between them. CDR3 length: 13 residues. The V gene's germline CDR1 is SNHLY and CDR2 FYNNEI. CDR3 amino acids: CASIGPPTTGYTF. Written as DNA, the CDR3 is TGTGCCAGCATTGGTCCGCCTACTACCGGCTACACCTTC.

This clonotype was found a few times. The V and J genes are TRBV29-1 and TRBJ1-1; D is uncertain. The germline V gene has CDR1 SQVTM and CDR2 ANQGSEA. This CDR3 is 12 amino acids long. V lost 4 bases, J lost 2 bases, and 8 bases lay in between. The CDR3 loop is CSVVEQNTEAFF. The CDR3 DNA reads as TGCAGCGTTGTGGAACAAAACACTGAAGCTTTCTTT.